This section outlines one TCR beta chain sequence together with its context. Its cognate antigen is unknown. The record originates from a study of OX40 agonist ivuxolimab in advanced cancers. Background on the study: Dose-escalation patients were diagnosed with hepatocellular carcinoma, melanoma, renal cell cancer or head and neck cancer. Earlier anti-PD-1, anti-PD-L1 or anti-CTLA-4 therapy was permitted; 35% to 50% had received some. Study-level findings and limits: Antigen specificity was not determined for the expanded peripheral T cells. At doses 0.1 to 3.0 mg/kg, CD4+ and CD8+ clones expanded.

Clones were sequenced by immunoSEQ multiplex PCR, and TCRdb holds only the in-frame ones, with some missing. In the table there are about 110,000 clones, 85% to 95% of which are singletons. CDR3 length equals 13 residues. V lost 6 bases and J lost 2; bases outside the gene matches: 3. Germline lookup yields CDR1 MNHNY and CDR2 SVGAGI (reference sequence). The sample here was CD4+ or CD8+ T cells sorted from blood, taken in a trial of the OX40 agonist ivuxolimab. The receptor comes from an adult with an advanced solid tumor such as melanoma, head and neck, liver or kidney cancer. The chain employs TRBV6-6 and TRBJ2-7; the match to TRBD1 covers 8 bases. The CDR3 loop reads CASRDRVTYEQYF. Written as DNA, the CDR3 is TGTGCCAGCAGGGACAGGGTCACCTACGAGCAGTACTTC.